The sequence of this T cell receptor (beta chain) was determined in a study of blood T cells in healthy people across ages (dated by TCRdb to the mid-2010s). Notes on the research overall: In model experiments, template switching captured about one uniquely barcoded TCR beta cDNA molecule for every two T cells. Age-related changes in TCR beta repertoire diversity were measured in the study by deep sequencing normalized with unique cDNA molecular identifiers. Four age groups were formed from the donors: young (average approximately 16 years), middle-aged (around 39), aged (about 68) and long-lived (roughly 81). Donors of different ages were randomly distributed across sequencing lanes to avoid experimental bias. The study analyzed two additional independent replicas of 1 million unique cDNA reads from the same blood draw for two donors, one aged 18 to 30 and one aged 80 or older. General findings and caveats noted by the study authors: Bulk unsorted PBMC profiling prevented conclusive comparison of naive and antigen-experienced compartments. As age increased, observed TCR beta diversity per million T cells dropped in a roughly linear way, and a significant reduction was already evident by age 40. Compared with the aged group, more naive CD4+ T cells, fewer expanded clones and increased TCR diversity were shown by the long-lived group, suggesting age selection. A strong correlation was found between observed TCR beta diversity and the percentage of naive T cells measured by flow cytometry. Because the CMV infection status of the donors was unknown, age-related changes in expanded clonotypes may potentially have been confounded. Estimates of total diversity based on one million sequenced T cells were considered lower bounds and underestimates.

This clonotype has only a few counts. The antigen it recognizes is unknown. Within one base of it there is no much larger clone, and no base qualities were kept. The CDR3 covers 15 residues, taking in both the cysteine and the phenylalanine. Only CDR3 DNA is held: 45 bases, read in frame from base 1. V drops 5 bases and J drops 4 bases, leaving 17 bases in between. CDR1 and CDR2 were assigned from the germline V gene (reference sequence) as SEHNR and FQNEAQ. Library generation was performed with 5' RACE. Sequencer: Illumina HiSeq 2500. A second PCR of roughly 7 to 12 cycles was run with a J-beta primer mix and a sample-barcoded 5' primer. Each TCR beta cDNA molecule received a unique molecular identifier from a template-switch 5' adaptor carrying 12 random nucleotides. Each sample yielded at least 3 million CDR3-containing paired-end reads. All of the RNA was converted into first-strand cDNA using the Mint cDNA synthesis kit, with a TRBC-specific oligonucleotide serving as the primer. Following uracil-DNA glycosylase treatment, all cDNA underwent a first 18-cycle PCR with the universal primers M1SS and BC2_uni_R. On the study's bioinformatics: Normalization of each sample was performed by random selection of 1 million high-quality reads, each carrying a distinct molecular identifier. Instead of being binned into consensus sequences, reads that shared molecular identifiers were thrown out. MiTCR, run with a Q25 quality threshold and the strictest error-elimination algorithm, handled CDR3 identification, clonotype clustering and error correction. A nonparametric unseen species model using Euler transformation provided a lower-bound estimate of total TCR beta diversity. In-frame beta chains were kept once TCRdb had trimmed the public reads at Q25 with fastp and called clones with MiXCR. CDR3 protein duplicates are merged, each entry listing the most common genes and DNA. Clone size and V and J calls follow TCRdb, not the original study. This sample lists about 290,000 distinct CDR3 sequences; roughly a quarter were detected once. The ten largest clones add up to 29% of the sample.

The donors were roughly 40 Caucasian individuals from Russia, aged 6 to 90 years, who were systemically healthy. Each donor gave roughly 9 milliliters of peripheral blood, drawn into EDTA-treated Vacutainer tubes. Ficoll-Paque density-gradient centrifugation was used to isolate PBMCs, with at least 7 million per sample. Trizol reagent was used to extract total RNA from PBMCs, with at least 5.5 micrograms per sample. For every donor, an aliquot of PBMCs went through flow cytometry to measure the percentages of naive CD45RAhigh/CD27high T cells. The TCR comes from a woman in her 70s in good health. Material: blood. This receptor chain uses TRBV7-9 and TRBJ2-5; a weak D assignment points to TRBD1 (6 bases agree). This receptor carries the CDR3 CASSPDGTTGETQYF. The DNA reads TGTGCCAGCAGCCCGGACGGGACAACGGGAGAGACCCAGTACTTC.